This passage covers 14 T cell receptor beta chains from one sample sequenced in a study of T cell responses to AZD1222 COVID-19 vaccine. The data were produced by immunoSEQ multiplex PCR, yet TCRdb's version contains in-frame clones alone and is incomplete. This sample has about 99,000 clones, with approximately 94% found just once. The sample consisted of peripheral blood, taken on day 0 of AZD1222 vaccination. These receptor sequences come from an adult in good health.

V and J are TRBV9 and TRBJ2-7; D might be TRBD2 (6 bases). Deletions cut 0 bases from V and 6 bases from J, with 13 bases between. Germline V CDR1 and CDR2: SGDLS, YYNGEE. The CDR3 extends over 14 amino acids. The CDR3 is CASSVAPKAGEQYF. The DNA of the CDR3 is TGTGCCAGCAGCGTAGCGCCGAAAGCGGGCGAGCAGTACTTC. The variable domain in full, with the rest retrieved from reference TRBV9 and TRBJ2-7, is DSGVTQTPKHLITATGQRVTLRCSPRSGDLSVYWYQQSLDQGLQFLIQYYNGEERAKGNILERFSAQQFPDLHSELNLSSLELGDSALYFCASSVAPKAGEQYFGPGTRLTVT.

The chain joins TRBV3-1 (or the pseudogene TRBV3-2) to TRBJ2-2; 14 bases line up with TRBD2. V trimming: 5 bases; J trimming: 5 bases; junction bases outside the gene matches: 10. The CDR3 loop spans 18 amino acids. From germline, CDR1 is LGHDT and CDR2 YNNKEL (reference sequence). CDR3 sequence reads: CASSSRPGTSGSTGELFF. CDR3 bases: TGTGCCAGCAGCTCAAGACCCGGGACTAGCGGGAGTACCGGGGAGCTGTTTTTT.

V gene TRBV10-1 combines with J gene TRBJ1-5; D remains unclear. The germline V gene has CDR1 WNHNN and CDR2 SYGVQD (reference sequence). The CDR3 extends over 13 amino acids. Deletions cut 3 bases from V and 7 bases from J, with 10 bases between. The CDR3 here is CASSEDLSQPQHF. The CDR3 region has the DNA TGCGCCAGCAGTGAAGATCTCTCCCAGCCCCAGCATTTT.

The chain uses TRBV5-1 and TRBJ2-3, with 7 bases matching TRBD2. The CDR3 consists of 19 residues. Per the germline V gene, CDR1 is SGHRS and CDR2 is YFSETQ. V trimming: 5 bases; J trimming: 2 bases; junction bases outside the gene matches: 20. The CDR3 loop reads CASSLTVGSTSEITDTQYF. The CDR3 DNA reads as TGCGCCAGCAGTCTTACCGTTGGGAGCACTAGCGAGATCACAGATACGCAGTATTTT.

This clone has ten or more counts. The chain is built from TRBV4-3 and TRBJ1-6; maybe TRBD1 (6 bases). Deletions cut 0 bases from V and 5 bases from J, with 8 bases between. This CDR3 region has 15 residues. Germline CDR1 reads LGHNA; CDR2 reads YSLEER. The DNA of the CDR3 is TGCGCCAGCAGCCAAGATTGGACAGATAATTCACCCCTCCACTTT. This sequence encodes CASSQDWTDNSPLHF.

The chain has TRBV24-1 and TRBJ2-5; 7 nucleotides align to TRBD1. Per the germline V gene, CDR1 is KGHDR and CDR2 is SFDVKD. The CDR3 consists of 16 residues. With 2 bases clipped from V and 5 bases from J, the junction kept 10 bases outside the gene matches. Here the CDR3 DNA reads TGTGCCACCAGTGATTGGTCCAGGGACAGCCACGAGACCCAGTACTTC. Residues: CATSDWSRDSHETQYF.

The chain combines TRBV27 with TRBJ1-1, with 9 bases aligning to TRBD1. CDR1 is MNHEY, CDR2 SMNVEV, per germline (reference sequence). The J segment lost 0 bases and the V segment lost 4 bases, leaving 3 bases of the junction unmatched. The CDR3 is made up of 15 amino acids. CDR3 amino acids: CASSWGTGMNTEAFF. The CDR3 DNA reads TGTGCCAGCAGTTGGGGGACAGGGATGAACACTGAAGCTTTCTTT.

Notes on this clone: At one boundary the junction diverges from the germline segment, which might be a read error. This chain links TRBV6-2 or TRBV6-3 with TRBJ2-7; D unclear. Germline CDR1 MNHEY, CDR2 SVGEGT. The CDR3 consists of 11 residues. The CDR3 reads CASSQGPHLRF. Written as DNA, the CDR3 is TGTGCCAGCAGTCAAGGACCCCACCTTAGATTC.

The chain has TRBV4-1 and TRBJ1-5; D uncertain. V lost 0 bases and J 3 bases, leaving 6 bases between the germline ends. From germline, CDR1 is MGHRA and CDR2 YSYEKL. This CDR3 has 14 amino acids. The CDR3 sequence: CASSQEGYNQPQHF. The CDR3 DNA is TGCGCCAGCAGCCAAGAAGGGTACAATCAGCCCCAGCATTTT.

This chain connects TRBV7-3 to TRBJ2-7; 8 positions agree with TRBD1. This CDR3 has 13 residues. The germline CDR1 and CDR2 sequences are SGHTA and FQGTGA. V shed 5 bases and J 4 bases; nucleotides not matched to a gene: 4. The CDR3 reads CASSPGQGYEQYF. The DNA for the CDR3 is TGTGCCAGCAGCCCCGGACAGGGTTACGAGCAGTACTTC.

This chain uses TRBV11-3 with TRBJ2-1; no reliable D call. Looked up from germline, CDR1 is SGHNT and CDR2 is YENEEA. V lost 1 base to trimming and J lost 0 bases, with 1 base between them. This CDR3 has 13 amino acids. CDR3 DNA sequence: TGTGCCAGCAGCTTAGGCTCCTACAATGAGCAGTTCTTC. It encodes CASSLGSYNEQFF.

V is TRBV9 and J is TRBJ2-7; 8 nucleotides match TRBD1. The CDR3 has 14 amino acids. From germline, CDR1 is SGDLS and CDR2 YYNGEE. With 3 bases clipped from V and 6 bases from J, the junction kept 8 bases outside the gene matches. The CDR3 region has the DNA TGTGCCAGCAGCGCGGGACAGGACTCGAGCGAGCAGTACTTC. Translating it yields CASSAGQDSSEQYF. Together with reference TRBV9 and TRBJ2-7, the CDR3 gives the full variable domain: DSGVTQTPKHLITATGQRVTLRCSPRSGDLSVYWYQQSLDQGLQFLIQYYNGEERAKGNILERFSAQQFPDLHSELNLSSLELGDSALYFCASSAGQDSSEQYFGPGTRLTVT.

The gene calls are TRBV24-1 and TRBJ2-1, with 9 bases matching TRBD1. This CDR3 is 14 amino acids long. Germline values: CDR1 KGHDR, CDR2 SFDVKD. V shed 9 bases, J shed 5 bases, and the junction held 7 bases outside the gene matches. The CDR3 here is CATRGTGKDNEQFF. CDR3 coding DNA: TGTGCCACCCGCGGGACAGGGAAAGACAATGAGCAGTTCTTC.

This chain connects TRBV5-1 to TRBJ2-3; D perhaps matches TRBD2 (6 bases). CDR3 size: 15 residues. The germline gives CDR1 SGHRS, CDR2 YFSETQ. With 10 bases removed from V and 5 bases from J, the gap between germline ends came to 23 bases. The CDR3 DNA reads TGCGCCGGGCGGTCGGGAGACCAAGCGGGAGATACGCAGTATTTT. Protein product: CAGRSGDQAGDTQYF.